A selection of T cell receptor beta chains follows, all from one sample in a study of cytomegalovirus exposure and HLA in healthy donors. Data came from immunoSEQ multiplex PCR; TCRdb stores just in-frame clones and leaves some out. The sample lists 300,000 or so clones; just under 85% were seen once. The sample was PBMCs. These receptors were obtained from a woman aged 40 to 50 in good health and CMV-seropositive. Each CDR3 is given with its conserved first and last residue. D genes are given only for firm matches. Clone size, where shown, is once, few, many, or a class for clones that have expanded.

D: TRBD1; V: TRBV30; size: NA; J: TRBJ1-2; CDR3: CAWRGTDQTKHESYGYTF; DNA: TGTGCCTGGAGGGGGACAGACCAAACTAAGCACGAGAGCTATGGCTACACCTTC
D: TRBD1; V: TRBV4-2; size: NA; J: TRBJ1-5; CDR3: CASSSEQGSNQPQHF; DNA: TGTGCCAGCAGCTCAGAACAGGGGAGCAATCAGCCCCAGCATTTT
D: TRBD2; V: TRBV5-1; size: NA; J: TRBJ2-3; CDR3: CASSLVGGRGTDTQYF; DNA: TGCGCCAGCAGCTTGGTTGGCGGGAGGGGCACAGATACGCAGTATTTT
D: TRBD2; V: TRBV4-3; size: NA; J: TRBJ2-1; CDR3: CASSQDRAGSYNEQFF; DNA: TGCGCCAGCAGCCAAGATAGAGCGGGGTCCTACAATGAGCAGTTCTTC
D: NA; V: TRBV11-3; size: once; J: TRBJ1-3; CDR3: CASSLSGDPGNTIYF; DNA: TGTGCCAGCAGCTTATCGGGGGATCCTGGAAACACCATATATTTT
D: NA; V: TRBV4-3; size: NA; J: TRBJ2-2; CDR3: CASSQDRVNTGELFF; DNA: TGCGCCAGCAGCCAAGATCGGGTGAACACCGGGGAGCTGTTTTTT
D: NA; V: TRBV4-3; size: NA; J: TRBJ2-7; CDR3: CASSQGSPPTYEQYF; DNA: TGCGCCAGCAGCCAAGGGAGTCCGCCGACCTACGAGCAGTACTTC
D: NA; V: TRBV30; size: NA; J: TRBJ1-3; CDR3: CAWSVGGAGGNTIYF; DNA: TGTGCCTGGAGTGTAGGGGGGGCCGGAGGAAACACCATATATTTT
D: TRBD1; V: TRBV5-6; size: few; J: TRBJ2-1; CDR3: CASSSTGGAYNEQFF; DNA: TGTGCCAGCAGCTCGACAGGGGGCGCCTACAATGAGCAGTTCTTC
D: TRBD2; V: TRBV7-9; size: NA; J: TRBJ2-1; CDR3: CASSPLAGNYNEQFF; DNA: TGTGCCAGCAGCCCCCTAGCGGGGAATTACAATGAGCAGTTCTTC
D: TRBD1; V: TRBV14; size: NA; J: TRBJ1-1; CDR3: CASSSYRGGTEAFF; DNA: TGTGCCAGCAGCTCGTACAGGGGTGGCACTGAAGCTTTCTTT
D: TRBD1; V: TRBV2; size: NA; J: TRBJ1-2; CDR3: CASSQRAQGVGVMRYTF; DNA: TGTGCCAGCAGTCAGAGGGCACAGGGGGTCGGCGTCATGCGATACACCTTC
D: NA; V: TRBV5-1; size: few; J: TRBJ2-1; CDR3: CASSLKGLSSYNEQFF; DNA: TGCGCCAGCAGCTTGAAGGGACTGAGCTCCTACAATGAGCAGTTCTTC
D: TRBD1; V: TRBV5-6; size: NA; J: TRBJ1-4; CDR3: CASSSGGLGEKLFF; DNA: TGTGCCAGCAGCTCAGGGGGCTTGGGGGAAAAACTGTTTTTT
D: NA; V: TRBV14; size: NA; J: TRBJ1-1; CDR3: CASSQPTGGGATEAFF; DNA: TGTGCCAGCAGCCAACCCACGGGGGGAGGGGCCACTGAAGCTTTCTTT
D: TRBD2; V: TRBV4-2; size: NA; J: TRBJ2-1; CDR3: CASSQDLSGAYNEQFF; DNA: TGTGCCAGCAGCCAAGACCTTAGCGGGGCCTACAATGAGCAGTTCTTC
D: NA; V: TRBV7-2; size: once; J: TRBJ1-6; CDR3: CASSLAAVGSSPLHF; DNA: TGTGCCAGCAGCTTAGCCGCCGTCGGGAGTTCACCCCTCCACTTT
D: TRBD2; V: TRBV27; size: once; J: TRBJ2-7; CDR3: CASSPSSGRYEQYF; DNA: TGTGCCAGCAGTCCCTCTAGCGGGAGGTACGAGCAGTACTTC
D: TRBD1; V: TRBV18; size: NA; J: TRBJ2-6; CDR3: CASSPQGQGVSGANVLTF; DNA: TGTGCCAGCTCACCACAGGGACAGGGGGTCTCTGGGGCCAACGTCCTGACTTTC
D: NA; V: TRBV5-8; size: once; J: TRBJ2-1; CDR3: CASSLGMRRNEQFF; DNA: TGTGCCAGCAGCTTGGGAATGAGGCGGAATGAGCAGTTCTTC
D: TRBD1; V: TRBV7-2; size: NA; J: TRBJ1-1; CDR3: CASSFKTGMNTEAFF; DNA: TGTGCCAGCAGCTTTAAGACAGGGATGAACACTGAAGCTTTCTTT
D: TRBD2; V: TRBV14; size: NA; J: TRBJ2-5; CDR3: CASSRPGGETQYF; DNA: TGTGCCAGCAGCCGACCCGGGGGGGAGACCCAGTACTTC
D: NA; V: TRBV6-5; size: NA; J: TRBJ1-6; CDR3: CASSFSRTKSNSPLHF; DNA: TGTGCCAGCAGTTTTAGTCGAACGAAAAGTAATTCACCCCTCCACTTT
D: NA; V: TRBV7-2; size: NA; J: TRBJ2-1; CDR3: CASTLPNNEQFF; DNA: TGTGCCAGCACCCTACCCAACAATGAGCAGTTCTTC
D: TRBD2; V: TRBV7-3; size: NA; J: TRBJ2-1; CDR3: CASSLRRGTSGSNEQFF; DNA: TGTGCCAGCAGCTTGCGCCGCGGGACTAGCGGGAGTAATGAGCAGTTCTTC
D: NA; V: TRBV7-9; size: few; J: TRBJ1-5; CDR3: CASSLSGNNQPQHF; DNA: TGTGCCAGCAGCTTAAGCGGGAACAATCAGCCCCAGCATTTT
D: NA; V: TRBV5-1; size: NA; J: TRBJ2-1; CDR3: CASSGGGDGNEQFF; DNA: TGCGCCAGCAGCGGCGGAGGGGATGGGAATGAGCAGTTCTTC
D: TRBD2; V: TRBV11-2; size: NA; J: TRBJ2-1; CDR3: CASSFLSGSGYNEQFF; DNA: TGTGCCAGCAGCTTTCTTAGCGGGAGTGGGTACAATGAGCAGTTCTTC
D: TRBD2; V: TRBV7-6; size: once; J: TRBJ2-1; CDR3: CASSLLIAGTSGSNEQFF; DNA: TGTGCCAGCAGCTTATTAATTGCCGGGACTAGCGGATCAAATGAGCAGTTCTTC
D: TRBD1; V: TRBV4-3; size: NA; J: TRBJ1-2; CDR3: CASSQSGTGGPPRAGYTF; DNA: TGCGCCAGCAGCCAATCCGGGACAGGGGGCCCCCCAAGGGCTGGCTACACCTTC
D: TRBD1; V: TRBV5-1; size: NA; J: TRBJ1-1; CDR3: CASSKDRGRNTEAFF; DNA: TGCGCCAGCAGCAAGGACAGGGGGAGGAACACTGAAGCTTTCTTT
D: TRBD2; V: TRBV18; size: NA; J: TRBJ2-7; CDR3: CASSPLVAGGPYEQYF; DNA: TGTGCCAGCTCACCCTTGGTAGCGGGAGGGCCCTACGAGCAGTACTTC